The present TCR beta chain was sequenced within a study of cytomegalovirus exposure and HLA in healthy donors. V lost 3 bases to trimming and J lost 8 bases, with 13 bases between them. CDR3 length equals 13 residues. From germline, CDR1 is GTSNPN and CDR2 SVGIG (reference sequence). The PCR made use of 60 Vbeta and 13 Jbeta primers. Here immunoSEQ multiplex PCR was the method, and the copy in TCRdb shows in-frame clones only, minus some. The table records around 150,000 clones, 60% to 80% of them present only once. For this clone: The antigen remains unidentified.

Findings of the study overall: Common viral pathogens seemed, in a later analysis, to connect with several of the most significant clusters.

This TCR was sampled from a male donor in good health and CMV-seronegative. This rearrangement joins TRBV30 to TRBJ1-4; no definite D call. Material for sequencing was PBMCs. DNA for the CDR3: TGTGCCTGGAGGGTAGGGAGGGAGGAAAAACTGTTTTTT. Amino acid sequence: CAWRVGREEKLFF.